The next 16 T cell receptor beta chains were all read from a single sample in a study of T cell repertoires in cytomegalovirus infection. No antigen has been identified for these receptors. One entry per CDR3 protein results from TCRdb running MiXCR on the reads. The sample holds 230,000 or so distinct CDR3 sequences, roughly 34% seen once. The source material was CD8+ T cells from cultured PBMCs, sampled from culture after CMV antigen stimulation. These receptors were obtained from a human donor in good health (CMV status not recorded). Some clones in this sample may be carry-over from other donors' samples.

This chain uses TRBV4-1 with TRBJ2-1, with 9 nucleotides matching TRBD2. V lost 0 bases to trimming and J lost 0 bases; unmatched junction nucleotides: 3. CDR3 length equals 17 residues. Germline CDR1 and CDR2: MGHRA and YSYEKL. The CDR3 sequence: CASSQEGSGSSYNEQFF. In DNA, the CDR3 is TGCGCCAGCAGCCAAGAGGGTAGCGGGAGCTCCTACAATGAGCAGTTCTTC.

The chain recombines TRBV7-3 with TRBJ2-5; possibly TRBD1 or TRBD2 for D (5 bases each). Germline loops: CDR1 SGHTA, CDR2 FQGTGA. Trimming left V 1 base short and J 4 bases short, with 7 bases between. The CDR3 is made up of 13 amino acids. In DNA form, the CDR3 reads TGTGCCAGCAGCTTAATGAGGGGAGAGACCCAGTACTTC. It translates to CASSLMRGETQYF.

V is TRBV27 and J is TRBJ2-7, with TRBD1 matching over 9 bases. J was trimmed by 2 bases and V by 4 bases; bases with no gene match: 6. The CDR3 is made up of 15 amino acids. Germline CDR1 and CDR2: MNHEY and SMNVEV (reference sequence). CDR3 coding DNA: TGTGCCAGCAGTTCCGGGACAGGGCATCCCTACGAGCAGTACTTC. Protein: CASSSGTGHPYEQYF.

The chain uses TRBV27 and TRBJ1-2; perhaps TRBD1 as D (5 bases). The CDR3 has 15 amino acids. CDR1 is MNHEY and CDR2 is SMNVEV in the germline V gene (reference sequence). The ends were cut back, 5 bases at V and 2 bases at J, with 15 bases in the middle. CDR3 DNA: TGTGCCAGCAGTGGCCGGGACGGAAGGAACTATGGCTACACCTTC. Its translation is CASSGRDGRNYGYTF.

Many counts were recorded for this clonotype. The chain combines TRBV7-3 with TRBJ2-1, with TRBD2 matching 8 bases. V shed 5 bases and J 2 bases; nucleotides not matched to a gene: 2. CDR3 length: 14 residues. The germline CDR1 and CDR2 sequences are SGHTA and FQGTGA. The DNA of the CDR3 is TGTGCCAGCAGCCTGACTAGCGCCTACAATGAGCAGTTCTTC. It translates to CASSLTSAYNEQFF.

The J gene is TRBJ2-5, the V gene TRBV19, with 12 bases fitting TRBD2. The CDR3 runs to 16 residues. Germline CDR1 and CDR2: LNHDA and SQIVND (reference sequence). J was trimmed by 4 bases and V by 4 bases; bases with no gene match: 7. The CDR3 reads CASSRVPTSGRETQYF. The CDR3 nucleotides read TGTGCCAGTAGTAGAGTCCCGACTAGCGGGAGAGAGACCCAGTACTTC.

The chain links TRBV6-2 or TRBV6-3 to TRBJ2-3; D perhaps matches TRBD2 (6 bases). V dropped 7 bases and J dropped 2 bases, with 16 bases sitting between them. Germline CDR1 is MNHEY and CDR2 is SVGEGT. CDR3 length: 15 amino acids. CDR3 in amino acids: CASTLRGWNTDTQYF. For the CDR3, the DNA is TGTGCCAGCACTCTTCGGGGGTGGAACACAGATACGCAGTATTTT.

The chain carries TRBV6-6 and TRBJ2-1, with 7 bases fitting TRBD1. Germline loops: CDR1 MNHNY, CDR2 SVGAGI (reference sequence). This CDR3 is built from 13 residues. Losses at the gene ends were 6 bases for V and 10 bases for J; bases not matched to a gene: 9. The CDR3 DNA reads as TGTGCCAGCAGCACCAACAGGGGACGAGAGCAGTTCTTC. It is translated as CASSTNRGREQFF.

This chain links TRBV6-1 with TRBJ2-3; 7 bases line up with TRBD1. Germline V CDR1 and CDR2: MNHNS, SASEGT. The V segment lost 6 bases and the J segment 3 bases; nucleotides outside the gene matches: 6. This CDR3 contains 14 residues. CDR3 sequence: CASRERDSTDTQYF. The CDR3 DNA follows: TGTGCCAGCAGGGAAAGGGACAGTACAGATACGCAGTATTTT.

This clonotype was seen a few times. The V and J genes are TRBV12-3 or TRBV12-4 and TRBJ2-6, with D hard to call. The CDR3 totals 18 residues. Trimming shortened V by 6 bases and J by 0 bases, and 18 bases separated the two germline ends. The CDR3 loop is CASSRLGQVRSGANVLTF. CDR3 bases: TGTGCCAGCAGCCGATTAGGGCAGGTCCGCTCTGGGGCCAACGTCCTGACTTTC.

The CDR3 DNA sequence: TGCAGTGCTAGGTTCCGGGACAGGGGGACAGATACGCAGTATTTT. Its translation is CSARFRDRGTDTQYF. This chain uses TRBV20-1 with TRBJ2-3, with TRBD1 matching 11 bases. The CDR3 is 15 residues long. CDR1 is DFQATT, CDR2 SNEGSKA, per germline (reference sequence). With 3 bases clipped from V and 3 bases from J, the junction kept 5 bases outside the gene matches.

The genes are TRBV7-9 and TRBJ2-5, with D perhaps given as TRBD1 or TRBD2 (6 bases each). Trimming shortened V by 6 bases and J by 5 bases, and 13 bases separated the two germline ends. Germline CDR1 SEHNR, CDR2 FQNEAQ (reference sequence). The CDR3 runs to 13 residues. This chain's CDR3 is CASRSQGRETQYF. As DNA, the CDR3 is TGTGCCAGCAGATCCCAGGGGAGGGAGACCCAGTACTTC.

Only a few counts were recorded for this clonotype. The CDR3 region has the DNA TGTGCCAGCAGCTCGACCAGACCGGACTCCTATAATTCACCCCTCCACTTT. This translates into CASSSTRPDSYNSPLHF. The V call is TRBV7-8, the J call TRBJ1-6; no clear D gene. This CDR3 is 17 amino acids long. V was cut by 4 bases and J by 0 bases, with 13 bases left in between. From germline, CDR1 is SGHVS and CDR2 FQNEAQ.

This clonotype was found once. The chain recombines TRBV20-1 with TRBJ2-1; D possibly corresponds to TRBD2 (6 bases). The V end was cut by 3 bases, the J end by 3 bases, with 9 bases between. This CDR3 region has 13 residues. From germline, CDR1 is DFQATT and CDR2 SNEGSKA (reference sequence). The chain's CDR3 is CSASGRNYNEQFF. In DNA form, the CDR3 reads TGCAGTGCTAGCGGGAGAAACTACAATGAGCAGTTCTTC.

V usage is TRBV6-1 and J usage is TRBJ2-7; TRBD2 matches 12 bases. CDR1 MNHNS and CDR2 SASEGT come from the germline V gene. The CDR3 is 18 amino acids. With 7 bases clipped from V and 0 bases from J, the junction kept 13 bases outside the gene matches. The DNA for the CDR3 is TGTGCCAGCATCCCGTGGGGACTAGCGGGCAGGAGCTCCTACGAGCAGTACTTC. Its translation: CASIPWGLAGRSSYEQYF.

J is TRBJ1-1 and V is TRBV12-3 or TRBV12-4; a possible D gene is TRBD1 (5 bases). V was pared by 3 bases and J by 1 base, with 18 bases between. The CDR3 consists of 17 residues. In DNA, the CDR3 is TGTGCCAGCAGTTTCCGGCCCGGGGGTTCGGCGAACACTGAAGCTTTCTTT. It is translated as CASSFRPGGSANTEAFF.